These 28 T cell receptor beta chains originate from one sample sequenced in a study of blood T cell repertoires in COVID-19. Sequenced by immunoSEQ multiplex PCR; TCRdb stores in-frame clones only, minus some. The data show around 300,000 clones, with roughly 85% seen just once and about 3% held by the top ten. The sequenced sample was peripheral blood. These TCRs come from a young woman with active or convalescent COVID-19.

This clone showed up just once. The chain recombines TRBV5-6 with TRBJ1-2, with D perhaps TRBD1 (6 bases). The germline V gene has CDR1 SGHDT and CDR2 YYEEEE. The CDR3 totals 15 residues. V lost 3 bases and J lost 5, with 17 bases in between. The chain's CDR3 is CASSYRQELLYGYTF. In DNA, the CDR3 is TGTGCCAGCAGCTATAGACAGGAACTCCTATATGGCTACACCTTC.

CDR3 sequence reads: CASSQLTSGGYSGANVLTF. Here the CDR3 DNA reads TGCGCCAGCAGCCAATTGACGAGCGGGGGTTACTCTGGGGCCAACGTCCTGACTTTC. The J gene is TRBJ2-6, the V gene TRBV4-1; TRBD2 matches 8 bases. The V gene end was trimmed by 2 bases and the J gene end by 0 bases; junction bases not matched to a gene: 9. The V gene's germline CDR1 is MGHRA and CDR2 YSYEKL. There are 19 residues in the CDR3.

The genes are TRBV24-1 and TRBJ1-5; D remains unclear. The CDR3 runs 15 residues. Trimming cost V 3 bases and J 0 bases, with 8 bases left between them. The germline CDR1 and CDR2 sequences are KGHDR and SFDVKD. The CDR3 DNA sequence: TGTGCCACCAGTGATGGTCAGTATAGCAATCAGCCCCAGCATTTT. It encodes CATSDGQYSNQPQHF.

The chain uses TRBV7-2 and TRBJ2-1; 9 positions agree with TRBD2. This CDR3 spans 16 amino acids. After removal of 2 bases from V and 8 bases from J, the junction contained 10 bases not matched to a gene. Per germline, CDR1 SGHTA and CDR2 FQGNSA. The CDR3 region has the DNA TGTGCCAGCAGCTTATATCGGAGCGGGGGGTTCGATGAGCAGTTCTTC. It encodes CASSLYRSGGFDEQFF.

In its sample, this clone was seen once. The chain recombines TRBV28 with TRBJ2-3, with D maybe TRBD2 (5 bases). Trimming stripped 5 bases from V and 3 bases from J, with 21 bases between. Germline CDR1 is MDHEN and CDR2 is SYDVKM. The CDR3 has 17 residues. DNA of the CDR3: TGTGCCAGCAGTCAGTCCCTAACCCTAACGGGAACAGATACGCAGTATTTT. Translating it yields CASSQSLTLTGTDTQYF.

The chain uses TRBV3-1 (or the pseudogene TRBV3-2) and TRBJ2-5; perhaps TRBD2 as D (6 bases). CDR1 LGHDT and CDR2 YNNKEL come from the germline V gene (reference sequence). V was trimmed by 4 bases and J by 0 bases, leaving 12 bases between them. The CDR3 loop spans 15 amino acids. The CDR3 is CASSPGTLYQETQYF. The CDR3 coding sequence is TGTGCCAGCAGCCCGGGGACTCTGTACCAAGAGACCCAGTACTTC.

This CDR3 reads CAWAAATVYGYTF. The CDR3 DNA follows: TGTGCCTGGGCGGCCGCGACAGTCTATGGCTACACCTTC. This chain links TRBV30 with TRBJ1-2, with D perhaps matching TRBD1 (5 bases). The CDR3 length is 13 residues. The germline V gene encodes CDR1 GTSNPN and CDR2 SVGIG (reference sequence). Deletions cut 5 bases from V and 4 bases from J, with 14 bases between.

This chain connects TRBV2 to TRBJ1-5; 8 nucleotides match TRBD1. Per the germline V gene, CDR1 is SNHLY and CDR2 is FYNNEI. The CDR3 has 16 amino acids. After removal of 8 bases from V and 0 bases from J, the junction contained 9 bases not matched to a gene. The CDR3 DNA reads as TGTGCCAGCGGGACAGGCAACGACCCTAGCAATCAGCCCCAGCATTTT. Translated, it gives CASGTGNDPSNQPQHF.

J is TRBJ2-7 and V is TRBV7-2, with 7 bases fitting TRBD1. J gave up 4 bases and V 6 bases, and 9 bases lay outside the gene matches. The germline V gene encodes CDR1 SGHTA and CDR2 FQGNSA. This CDR3 contains 14 residues. The DNA of the CDR3 is TGTGCCAGCAGTTTCCGGGACAGATTTTACGAGCAGTACTTC. Translated, it gives CASSFRDRFYEQYF.

The CDR3 coding sequence is TGTGCCAGCAGCTCGGGGACTAGGCTACAAGAGACCCAGTACTTC. Translating it yields CASSSGTRLQETQYF. The chain combines TRBV7-2 with TRBJ2-5; 8 bases align to TRBD2. Per germline, CDR1 SGHTA and CDR2 FQGNSA. Unmatched junction bases numbered 6, after V lost 4 bases and J lost 2 bases. The CDR3 has 15 residues.

This sequence joins TRBV14 and TRBJ2-7, with 9 positions matching TRBD2. V was clipped by 4 bases and J by 3 bases; unmatched bases: 7. Germline V CDR1 and CDR2: SGHDN, FVKESK. CDR3 size: 15 residues. The CDR3 region is CASSLSGTSIYEQYF. CDR3 DNA: TGTGCCAGCAGCCTCTCCGGGACTAGCATCTACGAGCAGTACTTC.

The J gene is TRBJ1-5, the V gene TRBV30, with 7 bases matching TRBD1. With V trimmed by 5 bases and J by 12 bases, 7 bases remained unmatched. This CDR3 is built from 11 residues. CDR1 is GTSNPN, CDR2 SVGIG, per germline (reference sequence). The CDR3 reads CAWGTAGSQHF. CDR3 coding DNA: TGTGCCTGGGGGACAGCCGGTAGCCAGCATTTT.

The V call is TRBV5-1, the J call TRBJ1-2; weak D call: TRBD1 (6 bases). Trimming stripped 0 bases from V and 2 bases from J, with 11 bases between. The CDR3 is made up of 15 amino acids. CDR1 is SGHRS and CDR2 is YFSETQ in the germline V gene. The CDR3 DNA sequence: TGCGCCAGCAGCTTGGCCCGGGGGGGCAACTATGGCTACACCTTC. Its protein is CASSLARGGNYGYTF.

This clone was observed a few times. The chain has TRBV6-1 and TRBJ1-2; TRBD1 is a possible D gene (5 bases). V lost 2 bases to trimming and J lost 8 bases, with 15 bases between them. The CDR3 totals 14 residues. Germline V gene data show CDR1 as MNHNS and CDR2 as SASEGT. The CDR3, as DNA: TGTGCCAGCAGTGAACTTTTCAGGGTAAACGGCTACACCTTC. This sequence encodes CASSELFRVNGYTF.

The CDR3 nucleotides are TGTGCCAGCAGCACTCAGGGTAACGCTGAAGCTTTCTTT. Translated, it gives CASSTQGNAEAFF. V and J are TRBV7-3 and TRBJ1-1, with D possibly TRBD1 on 5 matching bases. CDR3 length: 13 amino acids. The germline CDR1 and CDR2 sequences are SGHTA and FQGTGA. V was pared by 5 bases and J by 6 bases, with 13 bases between.

The chain recombines TRBV27 with TRBJ1-1; a possible D gene is TRBD1 (6 bases). This CDR3 comprises 13 residues. Per germline, CDR1 MNHEY and CDR2 SMNVEV (reference sequence). Trimming pared 6 bases from V and 0 bases from J, leaving 8 bases between. DNA for the CDR3: TGTGCCAGCAGGTGGACAGTGAACACTGAAGCTTTCTTT. This encodes CASRWTVNTEAFF.

The rearrangement uses TRBV6-5 and TRBJ1-2, with a possible D match to TRBD1 (6 bases). CDR1 and CDR2 (germline): MNHEY, SVGAGI. The CDR3 spans 14 residues. Trimming pared 0 bases from V and 4 bases from J, leaving 9 bases between. The CDR3 loop is CASSYSGTSYGYTF. The CDR3 nucleotides read TGTGCCAGCAGTTACTCCGGGACATCCTATGGCTACACCTTC.

This chain joins TRBV6-5 and TRBJ2-3; 11 nucleotides match TRBD2. CDR1 is MNHEY, CDR2 SVGAGI, per germline. The ends lost 8 bases at V and 10 bases at J; junction bases unmatched: 8. This CDR3 has 13 residues. The CDR3 sequence is CASYYSGGAAQYF. The CDR3 DNA follows: TGTGCCAGCTATTATAGCGGGGGGGCGGCGCAGTATTTT.

The chain combines TRBV7-8 with TRBJ2-1, with D possibly matching TRBD2 (6 bases). The CDR3 is 16 residues long. The germline V gene has CDR1 SGHVS and CDR2 FQNEAQ. V was shortened by 3 bases and J by 5 bases, with 17 bases between the two germline ends. The CDR3 reads CASSLGPGLGDNEQFF. The DNA for the CDR3 is TGTGCCAGCAGCTTGGGGCCGGGACTGGGGGACAATGAGCAGTTCTTC.

The chain carries TRBV15 and TRBJ2-7; a weak D match, TRBD1 (7 bases). This CDR3 is built from 12 residues. V dropped 8 bases and J dropped 6 bases, with 14 bases sitting between them. Germline V gene sequence: CDR1 LNHNV, CDR2 YYDKDF (reference sequence). In DNA, the CDR3 is TGTGCCACCGATCAGGGGGGTGGCGAGCAGTACTTC. It translates to CATDQGGGEQYF. The variable domain in full, completed from reference TRBV15 and TRBJ2-7, reads DAMVIQNPRYQVTQFGKPVTLSCSQTLNHNVMYWYQQKSSQAPKLLFHYYDKDFNNEADTPDNFQSRRPNTSFCFLDIRSPGLGDTAMYLCATDQGGGEQYFGPGTRLTVT.

This chain joins TRBV6-1 and TRBJ1-3; D not certain. This CDR3 is built from 15 residues. Germline V gene data show CDR1 as MNHNS and CDR2 as SASEGT. Trimming left V 1 base short and J 0 bases short, with 7 bases between. The CDR3 DNA sequence: TGTGCCAGCAGTGAAGGAGTATACTCTGGAAACACCATATATTTT. Its protein product is CASSEGVYSGNTIYF.

This chain links TRBV5-1 with TRBJ1-1, with D maybe TRBD1 (6 bases). This CDR3 is 14 amino acids long. CDR1 and CDR2 (germline): SGHRS, YFSETQ. V was shortened by 0 bases and J by 7 bases, with 13 bases between the two germline ends. In DNA form, the CDR3 reads TGCGCCAGCAGCTTGGTGACTAGGGGGGGTGAAGCTTTCTTT. Translated, it gives CASSLVTRGGEAFF.

This sequence joins TRBV5-1 and TRBJ2-7; D possibly corresponds to TRBD2 (6 bases). This CDR3 spans 13 amino acids. V was shortened by 5 bases and J by 5 bases, with 14 bases between the two germline ends. CDR1 SGHRS and CDR2 YFSETQ come from the germline V gene. The CDR3 reads CASRGNSGDEQYF. The DNA for the CDR3 is TGCGCCAGCAGGGGAAATTCGGGAGACGAGCAGTACTTC.

The genes are TRBV5-6 and TRBJ2-6; 8 bases line up with TRBD1. CDR1 and CDR2 (germline): SGHDT, YYEEEE. V lost 2 bases and J lost 4; bases outside the gene matches: 8. This CDR3 region has 17 residues. CDR3 protein: CASSLGTGHGGANVLTF. CDR3 sequence (DNA): TGTGCCAGCAGCTTAGGGACAGGCCACGGGGGGGCCAACGTCCTGACTTTC.

This clone is a singleton in its sample. The chain is built from TRBV5-5 and TRBJ2-7, with 10 positions matching TRBD1. CDR1 is SGHKS, CDR2 YYEKEE, per germline (reference sequence). There are 16 residues in the CDR3. V lost 4 bases to trimming and J lost 3 bases; unmatched junction nucleotides: 10. CDR3 bases: TGTGCCAGCAGCCTTCGTGGGGGACAGGGGAACTACGAGCAGTACTTC. As protein: CASSLRGGQGNYEQYF.

A single count supports this clone. The CDR3 coding sequence is TGTGCCAGCAGTTTTCCAGGGAAGGCGCGCACTGAAGCTTTCTTT. Translated: CASSFPGKARTEAFF. The chain couples TRBV28 to TRBJ1-1; a weak D match, TRBD1 (5 bases). Trimming shortened V by 3 bases and J by 4 bases, and 15 bases separated the two germline ends. The CDR3 is 15 residues long. Germline CDR1 reads MDHEN; CDR2 reads SYDVKM.

This chain links TRBV18 with TRBJ2-3; TRBD2 matches 11 bases. V lost 3 bases, J lost 0 bases, and 5 bases stayed unmatched. Germline V gene data show CDR1 as KGHSH and CDR2 as LQKENI. The CDR3 spans 17 residues. The CDR3 DNA is TGTGCCAGCTCACCCTCGACTAGCGGGGTTAGCACAGATACGCAGTATTTT. Protein product: CASSPSTSGVSTDTQYF.

This clone occurred once. The chain carries TRBV27 and TRBJ1-1; tentatively, D is TRBD1 (5 bases). Trimming shortened V by 8 bases and J by 5 bases, and 24 bases separated the two germline ends. Germline-derived CDR1 and CDR2 are MNHEY and SMNVEV (reference sequence). The CDR3 sequence is 16 residues long. The CDR3 DNA reads as TGTGCCAGCCAACCCGTCCCTCTCAGGGTAGGGACTGAAGCTTTCTTT. It yields the protein CASQPVPLRVGTEAFF.